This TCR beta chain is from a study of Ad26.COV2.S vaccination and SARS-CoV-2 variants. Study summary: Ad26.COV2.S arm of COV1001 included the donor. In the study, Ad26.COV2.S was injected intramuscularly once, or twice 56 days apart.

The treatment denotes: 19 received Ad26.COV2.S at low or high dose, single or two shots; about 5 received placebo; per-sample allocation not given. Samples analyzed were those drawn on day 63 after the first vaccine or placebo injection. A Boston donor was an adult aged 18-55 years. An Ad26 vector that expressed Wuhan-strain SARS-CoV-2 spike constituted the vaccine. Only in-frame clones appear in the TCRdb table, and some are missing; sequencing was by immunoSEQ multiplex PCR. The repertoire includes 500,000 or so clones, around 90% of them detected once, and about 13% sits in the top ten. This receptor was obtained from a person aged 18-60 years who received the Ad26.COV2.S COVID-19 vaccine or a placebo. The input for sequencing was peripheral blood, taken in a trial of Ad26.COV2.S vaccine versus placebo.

Written as DNA, the CDR3 is TGTGCCACCAGCAGAGAGAGGGAGGCCCCGGCCTACAATGAGCAGTTCTTC. It yields the protein CATSREREAPAYNEQFF. The V call is TRBV15, the J call TRBJ2-1; D is possibly TRBD2 (6 bases). Germline-derived CDR1 and CDR2 are LNHNV and YYDKDF (reference sequence). This CDR3 has 17 residues. V dropped 0 bases and J dropped 2 bases, with 14 bases sitting between them. Together with reference TRBV15 and TRBJ2-1, the CDR3 gives the full variable domain: DAMVIQNPRYQVTQFGKPVTLSCSQTLNHNVMYWYQQKSSQAPKLLFHYYDKDFNNEADTPDNFQSRRPNTSFCFLDIRSPGLGDTAMYLCATSREREAPAYNEQFFGPGTRLTVL.